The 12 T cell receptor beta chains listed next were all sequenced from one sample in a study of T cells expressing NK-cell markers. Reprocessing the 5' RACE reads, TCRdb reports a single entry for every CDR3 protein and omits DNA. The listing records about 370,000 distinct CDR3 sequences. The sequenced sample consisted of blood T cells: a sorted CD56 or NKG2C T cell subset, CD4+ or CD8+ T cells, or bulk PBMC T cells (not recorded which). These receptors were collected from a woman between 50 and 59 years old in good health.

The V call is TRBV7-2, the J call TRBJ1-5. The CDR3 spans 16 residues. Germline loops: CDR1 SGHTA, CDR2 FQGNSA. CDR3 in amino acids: CASSLVNSDYNQPQHF.

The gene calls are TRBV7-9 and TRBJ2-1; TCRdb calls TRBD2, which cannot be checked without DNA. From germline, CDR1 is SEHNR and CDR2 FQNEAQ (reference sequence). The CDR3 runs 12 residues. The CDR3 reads CASGRGYNEQFF.

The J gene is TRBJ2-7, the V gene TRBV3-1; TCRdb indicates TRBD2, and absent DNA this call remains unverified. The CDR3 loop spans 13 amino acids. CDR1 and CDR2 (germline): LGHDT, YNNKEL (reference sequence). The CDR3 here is CASSQTSLGEQYF.

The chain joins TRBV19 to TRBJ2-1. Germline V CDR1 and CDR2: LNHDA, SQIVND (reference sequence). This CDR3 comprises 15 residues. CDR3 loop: CASSLELSAYNEQFF.

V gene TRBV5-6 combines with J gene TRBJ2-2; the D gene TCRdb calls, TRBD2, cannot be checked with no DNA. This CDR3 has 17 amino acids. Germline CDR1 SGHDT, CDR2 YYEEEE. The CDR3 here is CASSLPNLLGSTGELFF.

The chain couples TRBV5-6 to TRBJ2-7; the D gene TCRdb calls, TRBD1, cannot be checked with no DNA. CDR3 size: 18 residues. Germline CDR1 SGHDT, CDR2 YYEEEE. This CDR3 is CASSPTTFGTAISYEQYF.

CDR3: CASSSMGGQPQHF. This chain connects TRBV5-1 to TRBJ1-5; TCRdb designates TRBD1, a call that cannot be tested without DNA. Germline loops: CDR1 SGHRS, CDR2 YFSETQ. This CDR3 comprises 13 residues.

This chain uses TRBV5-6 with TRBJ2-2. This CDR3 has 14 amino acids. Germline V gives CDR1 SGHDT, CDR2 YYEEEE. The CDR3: CASSLIGGTGELFF.

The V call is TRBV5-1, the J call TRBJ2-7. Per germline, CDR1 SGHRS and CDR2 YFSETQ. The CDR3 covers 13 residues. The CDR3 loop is CASGVVSNYEQYF.

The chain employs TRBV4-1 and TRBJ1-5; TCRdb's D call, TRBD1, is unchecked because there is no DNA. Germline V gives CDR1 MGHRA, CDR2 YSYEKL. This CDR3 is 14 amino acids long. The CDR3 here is CASRGVGFNQPQHF.

The CDR3 sequence: CASSDSIRGDGETQYF. This chain joins TRBV6-1 and TRBJ2-5; the D call of TRBD1 rests on TCRdb alone, since no DNA is present to check it. Germline CDR1 is MNHNS and CDR2 is SASEGT. This CDR3 has 16 residues.

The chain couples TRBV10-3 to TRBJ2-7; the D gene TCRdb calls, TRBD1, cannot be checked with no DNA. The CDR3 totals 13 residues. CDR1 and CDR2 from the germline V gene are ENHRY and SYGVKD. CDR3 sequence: CAISVGTAYEQYF.